The text below deals with one TCR beta chain. Its cognate antigen is unknown. Germline CDR1 reads SGHRS; CDR2 reads YFSETQ. The CDR3 extends over 14 amino acids. The V end lost 0 bases, the J end lost 9 bases, and 15 bases lay between the germline ends. Here immunoSEQ multiplex PCR was the method, and the copy in TCRdb shows in-frame clones only, minus some. This table has roughly 87,000 clones, approximately 91% appearing once. This sample stems from a study of OX40 agonist ivuxolimab in advanced cancers. Overall study: Among those enrolled, mean age was 60 years (range roughly 23 to 90) and over 70% were male. Two cutaneous melanoma patients and one hepatocellular carcinoma patient, three in all, had partial responses.

Regarding the study as a whole: Circulating CD4+ and CD8+ T cells showed clonal expansion by week 6 at 0.1 to 3.0 mg/kg. Low normalized T-cell clonal expansion was also seen in some nonresponders.

The rearrangement links TRBV5-1 to TRBJ1-1; the D is unclear. This receptor was obtained from an adult with an advanced solid tumor such as melanoma, head and neck, liver or kidney cancer. The sequenced sample was CD4+ or CD8+ T cells sorted from blood, obtained in a trial of the OX40 agonist ivuxolimab. CDR3 region: CASSLVAGVSQAFF. The CDR3 nucleotides read TGCGCCAGCAGCTTGGTCGCCGGAGTTTCGCAAGCTTTCTTT.